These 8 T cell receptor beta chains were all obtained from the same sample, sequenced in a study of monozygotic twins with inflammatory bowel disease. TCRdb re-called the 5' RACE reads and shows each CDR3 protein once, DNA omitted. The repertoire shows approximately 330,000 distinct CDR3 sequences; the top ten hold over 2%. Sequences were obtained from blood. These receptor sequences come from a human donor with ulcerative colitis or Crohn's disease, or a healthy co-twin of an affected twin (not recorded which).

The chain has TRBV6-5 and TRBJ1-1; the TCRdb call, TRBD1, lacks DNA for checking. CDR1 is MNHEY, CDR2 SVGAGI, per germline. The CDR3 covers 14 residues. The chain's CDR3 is CASSYRGANTEAFF.

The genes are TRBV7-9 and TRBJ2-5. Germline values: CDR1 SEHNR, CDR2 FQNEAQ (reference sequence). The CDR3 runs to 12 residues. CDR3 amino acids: CASSGQEETQYF.

CDR3 region: CATSDTGTAPNEQFF. The V call is TRBV24-1, the J call TRBJ2-1; TCRdb's assignment of TRBD2 cannot be checked, as there is no DNA. CDR3 size: 15 residues. Looked up from germline, CDR1 is KGHDR and CDR2 is SFDVKD.

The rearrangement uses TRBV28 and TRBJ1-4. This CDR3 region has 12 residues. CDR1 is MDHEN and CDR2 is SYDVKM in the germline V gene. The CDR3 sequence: CASSFPNEKLFF.

The CDR3 loop reads CSATDGRGRTGELFF. V and J are TRBV20-1 and TRBJ2-2; without DNA, the TCRdb call of TRBD2 cannot be checked. CDR1 is DFQATT, CDR2 SNEGSKA, per germline (reference sequence). This CDR3 has 15 residues.

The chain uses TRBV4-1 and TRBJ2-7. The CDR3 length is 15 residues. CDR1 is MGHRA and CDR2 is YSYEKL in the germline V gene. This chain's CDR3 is CASSQEDRRSYEQYF.

This chain's CDR3 is CASSVNAGGPETQYF. The genes are TRBV9 and TRBJ2-5; as DNA is missing, the TRBD2 call by TCRdb cannot be tested. Germline CDR1 is SGDLS and CDR2 is YYNGEE. The CDR3 covers 15 residues.

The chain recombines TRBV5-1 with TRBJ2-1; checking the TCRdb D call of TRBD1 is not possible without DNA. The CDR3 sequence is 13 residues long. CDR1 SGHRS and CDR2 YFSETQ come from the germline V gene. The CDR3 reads CASRYRDYNEQFF.